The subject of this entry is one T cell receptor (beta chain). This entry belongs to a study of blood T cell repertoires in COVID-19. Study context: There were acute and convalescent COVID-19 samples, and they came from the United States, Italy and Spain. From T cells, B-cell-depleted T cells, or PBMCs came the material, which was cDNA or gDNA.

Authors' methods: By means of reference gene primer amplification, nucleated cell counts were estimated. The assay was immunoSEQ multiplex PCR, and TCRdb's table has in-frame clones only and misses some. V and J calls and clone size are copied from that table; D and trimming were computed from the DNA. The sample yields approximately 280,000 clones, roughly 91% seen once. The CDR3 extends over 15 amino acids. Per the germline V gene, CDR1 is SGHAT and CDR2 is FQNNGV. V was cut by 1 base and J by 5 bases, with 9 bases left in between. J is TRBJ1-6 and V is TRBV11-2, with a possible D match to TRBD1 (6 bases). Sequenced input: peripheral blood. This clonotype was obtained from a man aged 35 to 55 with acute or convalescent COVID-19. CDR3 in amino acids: CASSLGGQNNSPLHF. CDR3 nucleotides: TGTGCCAGCAGCTTAGGGGGGCAGAATAATTCACCCCTCCACTTT. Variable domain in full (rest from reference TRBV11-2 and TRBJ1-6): EAGVAQSPRYKIIEKRQSVAFWCNPISGHATLYWYQQILGQGPKLLIQFQNNGVVDDSQLPKDRFSAERLKGVDSTLKIQPAKLEDSAVYLCASSLGGQNNSPLHFGNGTRLTVT.